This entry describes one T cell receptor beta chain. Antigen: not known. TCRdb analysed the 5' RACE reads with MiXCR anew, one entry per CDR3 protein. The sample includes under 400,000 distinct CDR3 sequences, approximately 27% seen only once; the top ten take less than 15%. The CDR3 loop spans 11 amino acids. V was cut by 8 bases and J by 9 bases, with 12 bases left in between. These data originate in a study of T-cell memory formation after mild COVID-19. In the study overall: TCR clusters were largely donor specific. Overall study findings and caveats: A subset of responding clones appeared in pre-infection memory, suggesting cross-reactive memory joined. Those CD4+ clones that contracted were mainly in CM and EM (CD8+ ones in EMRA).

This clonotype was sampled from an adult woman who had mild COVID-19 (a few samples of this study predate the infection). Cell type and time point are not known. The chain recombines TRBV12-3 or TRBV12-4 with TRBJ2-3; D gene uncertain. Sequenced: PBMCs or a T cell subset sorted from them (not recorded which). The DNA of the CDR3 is TGTGCCAGCTCCCCCTGGCCGACGCAGTATTTT. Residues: CASSPWPTQYF.